The rows below give T cell receptor beta chains drawn from one sample of a study of shared clonotypes between healthy human individuals. Repertoires were generated with immunoSEQ multiplex PCR, while TCRdb's copy carries only in-frame clones and drops some. The sample yields about 820,000 clones, 92% seen once. Sequenced sample: naive CD8+ T cells sorted from blood. All receptors derive from a man younger than 45 in good health. Both conserved end residues are part of each CDR3. Only part of the rows carry a size: once, few, many, or a class if the clone is expanded.

v_gene: TRBV27
j_gene: TRBJ2-5
abundance: -
CDR3aa: CASSSWTSGTSSETQYF

v_gene: TRBV19
j_gene: TRBJ2-7
abundance: -
CDR3aa: CASSMGHGAGRGYEQYF

v_gene: TRBV5-1
j_gene: -
abundance: once
CDR3aa: CASSASGYTYEQYF

v_gene: TRBV6-1
j_gene: TRBJ2-7
abundance: -
CDR3aa: CASSERQEGPTYEQYF

v_gene: TRBV6-6
j_gene: TRBJ1-1
abundance: -
CDR3aa: CASSYSKERADTEAFF

v_gene: TRBV27
j_gene: TRBJ1-5
abundance: few
CDR3aa: CASRDIGQPQHF

v_gene: TRBV2
j_gene: TRBJ2-5
abundance: -
CDR3aa: CASQDRQETQYF

v_gene: TRBV7-9
j_gene: TRBJ1-2
abundance: -
CDR3aa: CASSFIAPWEGYGYTF

v_gene: TRBV12-5
j_gene: TRBJ2-1
abundance: once
CDR3aa: CASGISGYNEQFF

v_gene: TRBV5-6
j_gene: TRBJ1-3
abundance: -
CDR3aa: CASSSDRDPSGNTIYF

v_gene: TRBV19
j_gene: TRBJ2-7
abundance: -
CDR3aa: CASSTGQSYEQYF

v_gene: TRBV11-2
j_gene: TRBJ1-2
abundance: -
CDR3aa: CASSPTNYGYTF

v_gene: TRBV5-1
j_gene: TRBJ2-1
abundance: -
CDR3aa: CASSRTSGRESYNEQFF

v_gene: TRBV29-1
j_gene: TRBJ2-7
abundance: -
CDR3aa: CSATDLISYEQYF

v_gene: TRBV5-6
j_gene: TRBJ1-1
abundance: -
CDR3aa: CASSFGTEAFF

v_gene: TRBV29-1
j_gene: TRBJ1-1
abundance: -
CDR3aa: CSVEGFTDRWDTEAFF

v_gene: TRBV29-1
j_gene: TRBJ1-1
abundance: -
CDR3aa: CSVDPLLSEAFF